Listed below are T cell receptor beta chains from one sample, sequenced in a study of response to subunit inactivated influenza vaccine. TCRdb reprocessed the RT-PCR reads via MiXCR and lists one record per CDR3 protein. The sample carries 700,000 to 800,000 distinct CDR3 sequences, approximately 18% recorded once. This sample comprised PBMCs from blood, obtained 5 to 6 days after vaccination. The source of these receptors is a man aged 45-65 years who received an inactivated influenza vaccine. Both conserved end residues are part of each CDR3. A D gene is named only where the DNA matches it firmly. Where a row states a size, it is once, few, many or the class of an expanded clone; other rows omit it.

cdr3_nt	cdr3_aa	clone_size	d_call	v_call	j_call
TGCGCCAGCAGCTTGGGAGGCACCGCGAACACTGAAGCTTTCTTT	CASSLGGTANTEAFF	many	NA	TRBV5-1	TRBJ1-1
TGTGCCAGCAGCGTCACGACGAGCTCCTACAATGAGCAGTTCTTC	CASSVTTSSYNEQFF	NA	NA	TRBV9	TRBJ2-1
TGTGCCAGCAGCACTAGCGGGAGCGCAGATACGCAGTATTTT	CASSTSGSADTQYF	NA	TRBD2	TRBV7-2	TRBJ2-3
TGTGCCAGCAGTTTAGAGGCGGGAGGTCGGAATGAGCAGTTCTTC	CASSLEAGGRNEQFF	few	TRBD2	TRBV12-3/TRBV12-4	TRBJ2-1
TGCAGCGTGTTGGACAGAATCGAGGGCTACACCTTC	CSVLDRIEGYTF	NA	NA	TRBV29-1	TRBJ1-2
TGTGCCAGCGATAGCGGAGGACTCCTAACTCTAGATACGCAGTATTTT	CASDSGGLLTLDTQYF	NA	NA	TRBV6-2/TRBV6-3	TRBJ2-3
TGCAGTGCTAGAGTAGGGCAGGACAGGAGAAGGGCCAAAAACATTCAGTACTTC	CSARVGQDRRRAKNIQYF	many	TRBD1	TRBV20-1	TRBJ2-4
TGTGCCGTCCGGGGGGTCAACAATGAGCAGTTCTTC	CAVRGVNNEQFF	few	TRBD2	TRBV6-1	TRBJ2-1
TGCGCCAGCAGCTCCCATTCGGCCTCCTACGAGCAGTACTTC	CASSSHSASYEQYF	few	NA	TRBV5-1	TRBJ2-7
TGTGCCAGCAGTTTTGCAGGGGGTGCCGGGGAGCTGTTTTTT	CASSFAGGAGELFF	few	TRBD1	TRBV27	TRBJ2-2
TGTGCCAGCAGCTCCAGGACGGCCCCCGGGGAGCTGTTTTTT	CASSSRTAPGELFF	few	NA	TRBV3-1	TRBJ2-2
TGTGCCAGCAGTTCCCCCGGGACTCATGCCTACGAGCAGTACTTC	CASSSPGTHAYEQYF	NA	NA	TRBV6-2/TRBV6-3	TRBJ2-7
TGTGCCAGCAGCTTAGGTATAGATTACAATGAGCAGTTCTTC	CASSLGIDYNEQFF	many	NA	TRBV7-2	TRBJ2-1
TGTGCCAGCAGTCCTAGGGGGGCCATCAACGAGCAGTACTTC	CASSPRGAINEQYF	NA	NA	TRBV12-3/TRBV12-4	TRBJ2-7
TGTGCCAGCAGCTTAGGGGCTAGGAGTACCCACGAGCAGTACTTC	CASSLGARSTHEQYF	NA	NA	TRBV7-2	TRBJ2-7
TGCAGTGCGGCTAGCGGGGGGGCGTACGAGCAGTACTTC	CSAASGGAYEQYF	many	TRBD2	TRBV20-1	TRBJ2-7
TGTGCCAGCAGCTTGTCACTAGCGGGGGGAGAAGAGACCCAGTACTTC	CASSLSLAGGEETQYF	NA	TRBD2	TRBV5-5	TRBJ2-5
TGCAGTGCTAGTGTCCAAACCGGGACAGGGAGTTCACCCCTCCACTTT	CSASVQTGTGSSPLHF	NA	TRBD1	TRBV20-1	TRBJ1-6
TGTGCCAGCAGTTTATCAGGGATCGGACTAGCGGGGGGGAATGAGCAGTTCTTC	CASSLSGIGLAGGNEQFF	NA	TRBD2	TRBV27	TRBJ2-1
TGTGCCAGCCCGTCACAGGGGGCATTAGATACGCAGTATTTT	CASPSQGALDTQYF	NA	TRBD1	TRBV2	TRBJ2-3
TGTGCCAGCAGCCAAAGGGCAGGGTCCAATGGCTACACCTTC	CASSQRAGSNGYTF	NA	NA	TRBV3-1	TRBJ1-2
TGTGCCAGCAGGTTTACCACCGGGGAGCTGTTTTTT	CASRFTTGELFF	few	NA	TRBV7-3	TRBJ2-2
TGCGCCAGCACTGATTATTTCCCAGATACGCAGTATTTT	CASTDYFPDTQYF	NA	NA	TRBV5-1	TRBJ2-3
TGTGCCACCAGCAGAGGAGAAGTGGGACGACATATGAAACTGTTTTTT	CATSRGEVGRHMKLFF	NA	NA	TRBV15	TRBJ1-4
TGTGCCAGCAGCTCCGGGACTAGCGGGGTGGATACGCAGTATTTT	CASSSGTSGVDTQYF	few	TRBD2	TRBV11-2	TRBJ2-3
TGTGCCAGCAGTGAATATCGAGGACAAAATTCCTACGAGCAGTACTTC	CASSEYRGQNSYEQYF	NA	NA	TRBV25-1	TRBJ2-7
TGTGCCAGCAGCTTCCGGCTGGTCACCGGGGAGCTGTTTTTT	CASSFRLVTGELFF	few	NA	TRBV13	TRBJ2-2
TGTGCCAGCAGGGCGGACTACCATGACATTCAGTACTTC	CASRADYHDIQYF	NA	NA	TRBV2	TRBJ2-4
TGTGCCACCAGTGACCAAGGTATCTGGGCGGATACGCAGTATTTT	CATSDQGIWADTQYF	NA	NA	TRBV24-1	TRBJ2-3
TGTGCCAGCAGCTCCGGGACTAGTAATTACAATGAGCAGTTCTTC	CASSSGTSNYNEQFF	NA	TRBD2	TRBV6-1	TRBJ2-1
TGTGCCAGCAGCGATTTGACGACTAGCGGGATTTACAATGAGCAGTTCTTC	CASSDLTTSGIYNEQFF	NA	TRBD2	TRBV3-1	TRBJ2-1
TGCAGTGCTAGGAGGCCAGGTCTGGCGGGAGAGCAAAACATTCAGTACTTC	CSARRPGLAGEQNIQYF	NA	TRBD2	TRBV20-1	TRBJ2-4
TGCAGTGCTGACAGCCGGGACAGGGGGCGGGAGGAAAAACTGTTTTTT	CSADSRDRGREEKLFF	few	TRBD1	TRBV20-1	TRBJ1-4
TGTGCCAGCAGCTTAGGGGTCGGGACAGGGGGCGCAAGTAATTTC	CASSLGVGTGGASNF	NA	TRBD1	TRBV7-2	TRBJ2-7
TGCAGCGCCATTCGGGGTTCCTATGGCTACACCTTC	CSAIRGSYGYTF	many	NA	TRBV29-1	TRBJ1-2